This T cell receptor (beta chain) emerged from a study of T cells in tumors after PD-1 blockade. Study-wide points: Clonal replacement appeared only between pre- and post-treatment samples. Expanded exhausted CD8+ clones after therapy were mostly novel clonotypes. Roughly two fifths of tumor TCR clonotypes were also found in blood.

Using immunoSEQ multiplex PCR, the repertoire was profiled, and TCRdb retains in-frame clones only, with some absent. The profile shows 10,000 to 15,000 clones, 63% of them singletons. CDR1 and CDR2 from the germline V gene are MNHNS and SASEGT. The CDR3 length is 15 residues. The junction had 8 bases not matched to a gene; V was cut back by 2 bases and J by 8 bases. Of note for this clone: The antigen is not known.

Sequencing used tumor tissue, obtained before anti-PD-1 treatment. The sequence was collected from a human donor with cutaneous squamous cell carcinoma. This chain links TRBV6-1 with TRBJ1-4; TRBD1 agrees at 7 bases. The CDR3 sequence is CASSEMRGRLEKLFF. For the CDR3, the DNA is TGTGCCAGCAGTGAAATGAGGGGGCGGCTCGAAAAACTGTTTTTT.